The 11 T cell receptor beta chains below all came from one sample that was sequenced in a study of blood T cell repertoires in COVID-19 (dated by TCRdb to 2018 to 2020). The library was produced with the immunoSEQ multiplex PCR assay. TCRdb carries this immuneACCESS record with in-frame sequences only. Its versions omit some clonotypes, under half of them owing to an unresolved V gene in the studies checked, with the rest unexplained. The sample table contains roughly 100,000 clones; only one count was recorded for approximately 88% of them. 5% to 6.5% of the sample rests with the top ten. The sample taken for sequencing was peripheral blood. Source of these receptors: a human donor in a cohort sampled during active COVID-19.

This chain links TRBV11-1 with TRBJ2-2; 7 nucleotides match TRBD1. With V trimmed by 3 bases and J by 1 base, 5 bases remained unmatched. Per germline, CDR1 SGHAT and CDR2 FQDESV (reference sequence). This CDR3 has 16 amino acids. The CDR3 spells CASSFRQGRNTGELFF. The CDR3 nucleotides are TGTGCCAGCAGCTTTAGACAGGGAAGGAACACCGGGGAGCTGTTTTTT.

This chain connects TRBV27 to TRBJ1-4, with 10 bases aligning to TRBD1. The CDR3 sequence is 14 residues long. In germline, CDR1 is MNHEY, CDR2 SMNVEV (reference sequence). Trimming removed 6 bases from V and 8 bases from J; junction bases left unmatched: 6. CDR3 loop: CASSWDRGGEKLFF. CDR3 bases: TGTGCCAGCAGCTGGGACAGGGGAGGCGAAAAACTGTTTTTT.

The chain recombines TRBV5-6 with TRBJ1-2, with a weak D call TRBD1 (5 bases). The V end was cut by 0 bases, the J end by 1 base, with 10 bases between. The CDR3 is made up of 15 amino acids. Germline loops: CDR1 SGHDT, CDR2 YYEEEE. CDR3 protein: CASSLESGFNYGYTF. As DNA, the CDR3 is TGTGCCAGCAGCTTGGAGTCAGGGTTTAACTATGGCTACACCTTC.

A single count supports this clone. The chain uses TRBV19 and TRBJ2-5; 15 nucleotides line up with TRBD2. This CDR3 has 18 amino acids. Germline values: CDR1 LNHDA, CDR2 SQIVND (reference sequence). V lost 6 bases to trimming and J lost 3 bases; unmatched junction nucleotides: 11. DNA for the CDR3: TGTGCCAGTAGCCCACTCCTCTGGACTAGCGGGGGGGAAGAGACCCAGTACTTC. It encodes CASSPLLWTSGGEETQYF. Together with reference TRBV19 and TRBJ2-5, the CDR3 gives the full variable domain: DGGITQSPKYLFRKEGQNVTLSCEQNLNHDAMYWYRQDPGQGLRLIYYSQIVNDFQKGDIAEGYSVSREKKESFPLTVTSAQKNPTAFYLCASSPLLWTSGGEETQYFGPGTRLLVL.

V gene TRBV10-3 combines with J gene TRBJ2-5; 11 bases are a match to TRBD2. The CDR3 totals 15 residues. The ends lost 3 bases at V and 5 bases at J; junction bases unmatched: 5. CDR1 and CDR2 (germline): ENHRY, SYGVKD. CDR3 DNA: TGTGCCATCAGTGATAGCGGGGGGGCCGGTGAGACCCAGTACTTC. It specifies CAISDSGGAGETQYF.

The chain has TRBV10-2 and TRBJ1-2, with 10 bases identical to TRBD1. The CDR3 contains 14 residues. J was trimmed by 6 bases and V by 6 bases; bases with no gene match: 7. CDR1 is WSHSY and CDR2 is SAAADI in the germline V gene. The CDR3 DNA follows: TGCGCCAGCAGCGACAGGGGGCGAGAGGATGGCTACACCTTC. Translation gives CASSDRGREDGYTF.

V is TRBV11-2 and J is TRBJ2-7, with TRBD2 matching over 9 bases. This CDR3 spans 16 amino acids. The germline gives CDR1 SGHAT, CDR2 FQNNGV. V dropped 4 bases and J dropped 3; count of bases not matched to a gene: 10. DNA of the CDR3: TGTGCCAGCAGCTACGCGCTAGCGGGGTATGACTACGAGCAGTACTTC. Protein: CASSYALAGYDYEQYF.

The V gene is TRBV15, the J gene TRBJ2-7; 7 bases align to TRBD2. The CDR3 loop spans 14 amino acids. Trimming at V came to 5 bases and at J to 0 bases, leaving 4 bases not matched to a gene. Looked up from germline, CDR1 is LNHNV and CDR2 is YYDKDF (reference sequence). CDR3 in amino acids: CATSGASGSYEQYF. The CDR3 DNA reads as TGTGCCACCAGCGGTGCTAGCGGCTCCTACGAGCAGTACTTC.

The chain is built from TRBV5-1 and TRBJ2-3; 8 nucleotides match TRBD1. Losses at the gene ends were 1 base for V and 6 bases for J; bases not matched to a gene: 4. The germline V gene encodes CDR1 SGHRS and CDR2 YFSETQ. This CDR3 comprises 14 residues. In DNA form, the CDR3 reads TGCGCCAGCAGCTTGCAGGGGGCGTTGGATACGCAGTATTTT. Its translation is CASSLQGALDTQYF.

The chain carries TRBV15 and TRBJ2-1; 12 positions match TRBD2. The length of the CDR3 is 16 residues. Germline V lookup: CDR1 LNHNV, CDR2 YYDKDF (reference sequence). V was pared by 1 base and J by 8 bases, with 6 bases of the junction left unmatched. The CDR3 region is CATSRGPPSGRDEQFF. DNA for the CDR3: TGTGCCACCAGCAGAGGGCCGCCTAGCGGGAGGGATGAGCAGTTCTTC.

In regard to this clone: A read error may account for a junction end that differs from germline. The chain links TRBV7-7 to TRBJ2-1; the match to TRBD1 covers 8 bases. CDR1 and CDR2 from the germline V gene are SSHAT and FNYEAQ (reference sequence). CDR3 size: 16 residues. As DNA, the CDR3 is TGTGCTAGCAGCACCTCACCAGGACAGGGCTACAATGAGCAGTTCTTC. Its protein product is CASSTSPGQGYNEQFF.